This is a list of T cell receptor beta chains from one sample in a study of cytomegalovirus exposure and HLA in healthy donors. Measured with immunoSEQ multiplex PCR; TCRdb has only the in-frame clones, and not every one. The table shows some 100,000 clones, with around three quarters occurring only once. Sequences were obtained from PBMCs. The source of these receptors is a female donor in good health and CMV-seropositive. The CDR3 runs from the conserved cysteine through the conserved F or W. Fields, in order: V gene, clone size, D gene, J gene, CDR3 protein, CDR3 DNA. A D gene is named only where the DNA matches it firmly. Size values are once, few and many counts, or a class for expanded clones, and some rows have none.

TRBV6-1	few	NA	TRBJ1-6	CASSEVRPGGNSPLHF	TGTGCCAGCAGTGAAGTCCGTCCTGGGGGGAATTCACCCCTCCACTTT
TRBV19	NA	NA	TRBJ1-2	CASSQGLSPGGYTF	TGTGCCAGTAGCCAAGGACTGTCCCCTGGCGGCTACACCTTC
TRBV18	NA	TRBD1	TRBJ1-1	CASSPLGQVNTEAFF	TGTGCCAGCTCACCACTGGGACAGGTGAACACTGAAGCTTTCTTT
TRBV27	NA	NA	TRBJ2-7	CASKLVAGPSYEQYF	TGTGCCAGCAAATTAGTTGCGGGGCCCTCCTACGAGCAGTACTTC
TRBV10-1	NA	NA	TRBJ2-3	CASSERGSTDTQYF	TGCGCCAGCAGTGAGAGGGGGAGCACAGATACGCAGTATTTT
TRBV18	few	NA	TRBJ1-5	CASSMGGSQPQHF	TGTGCCAGCTCAATGGGGGGAAGTCAGCCCCAGCATTTT
TRBV6-8	NA	NA	TRBJ2-7	CASSSGTGTLRPSGNITSYEQYF	TGTGCCAGCAGTTCCGGGACAGGGACGTTGCGGCCTAGCGGGAATATCACCTCCTACGAGCAGTACTTC
TRBV7-9	NA	NA	TRBJ1-4	CASAPGGWKVGNEKLFF	TGTGCCAGCGCCCCGGGGGGGTGGAAAGTGGGAAATGAAAAACTGTTTTTT
TRBV5-8	NA	TRBD1	TRBJ1-2	CASSGDRGRDGYTF	TGTGCCAGCAGCGGTGACAGGGGGCGCGATGGCTACACCTTC
TRBV4-3	NA	TRBD2	TRBJ2-1	CASSRSGGSSYNEQFF	TGCGCCAGCAGCCGAAGCGGGGGGAGCTCCTACAATGAGCAGTTCTTC
TRBV27	once	TRBD1	TRBJ1-1	CASSFRSQGTTEAFF	TGTGCCAGCAGTTTCCGATCACAGGGGACCACTGAAGCTTTCTTT
TRBV2	NA	NA	TRBJ2-1	CASSVGTAGMNEQFF	TGTGCCAGCAGTGTCGGGACCGCGGGAATGAATGAGCAGTTCTTC
TRBV18	once	NA	TRBJ2-4	CASSPPGVDKNIQYF	TGTGCCAGCTCACCACCAGGGGTGGACAAAAACATTCAGTACTTC
TRBV6-6	NA	NA	TRBJ1-3	CASSPQGTGNTIYF	TGTGCCAGCAGTCCACAGGGTACTGGAAACACCATATATTTT
TRBV2	NA	TRBD1	TRBJ2-3	CASSPGQGLGQYF	TGTGCCAGCAGTCCGGGACAGGGGTTAGGGCAGTATTTT
TRBV5-6	NA	NA	TRBJ1-4	CASSLGARSEELFF	TGTGCCAGCAGCTTGGGGGCGCGAAGTGAAGAACTGTTTTTT
TRBV6-5	once	TRBD1	TRBJ2-7	CASSPTGGPYEQYF	TGTGCCAGCAGTCCAACAGGGGGTCCCTACGAGCAGTACTTC
TRBV11-3	NA	NA	TRBJ2-1	CASSFRGSYNEQFF	TGTGCCAGCAGCTTTCGGGGTTCCTACAATGAGCAGTTCTTC
TRBV28	few	TRBD1	TRBJ2-1	CASSHRQGLEQFF	TGTGCCAGCAGCCATCGACAGGGCCTTGAGCAGTTCTTC
TRBV4-3	NA	TRBD1	TRBJ1-4	CASRGLSTGEKEKLFF	TGCGCCAGCAGGGGCCTCTCGACAGGGGAAAAGGAAAAACTGTTTTTT
TRBV4-1	NA	NA	TRBJ2-7	CASSPQTGSYEQYF	TGCGCCAGCAGCCCCCAGACAGGTTCCTACGAGCAGTACTTC
TRBV14	NA	NA	TRBJ1-2	CASSPDSAYGYTF	TGTGCCAGCAGCCCTGACAGCGCCTATGGCTACACCTTC
TRBV19	NA	NA	TRBJ1-4	CASGIQGPNEKLFF	TGTGCCAGTGGTATACAGGGCCCTAATGAAAAACTGTTTTTT
TRBV6-4	NA	NA	TRBJ1-6	CATGPGGENSPLHF	TGTGCCACCGGGCCGGGGGGAGAGAATTCACCCCTCCACTTT
TRBV2	few	TRBD1	TRBJ1-4	CASRRDRGANEKLFF	TGTGCCAGCAGGCGAGACAGGGGCGCCAATGAAAAACTGTTTTTT
TRBV5-4	NA	NA	TRBJ2-5	CASSLPPGTQETQYF	TGTGCCAGCAGCTTGCCCCCGGGAACCCAAGAGACCCAGTACTTC
TRBV7-2	once	TRBD1	TRBJ2-7	CASQGAREQYF	TGTGCCAGCCAGGGGGCACGGGAGCAGTACTTC
TRBV14	NA	TRBD2	TRBJ2-1	CASSQMQPAGDNEQFF	TGTGCCAGCAGCCAAATGCAGCCCGCGGGGGACAATGAGCAGTTCTTC
TRBV30	NA	TRBD1	TRBJ2-7	CAWSRPGTGNYEQYF	TGTGCCTGGAGTCGTCCCGGGACAGGAAACTACGAGCAGTACTTC
TRBV27	NA	NA	TRBJ2-7	CASSPGGGRFHEQYF	TGTGCCAGCAGCCCCGGTGGAGGGAGGTTCCACGAGCAGTACTTC